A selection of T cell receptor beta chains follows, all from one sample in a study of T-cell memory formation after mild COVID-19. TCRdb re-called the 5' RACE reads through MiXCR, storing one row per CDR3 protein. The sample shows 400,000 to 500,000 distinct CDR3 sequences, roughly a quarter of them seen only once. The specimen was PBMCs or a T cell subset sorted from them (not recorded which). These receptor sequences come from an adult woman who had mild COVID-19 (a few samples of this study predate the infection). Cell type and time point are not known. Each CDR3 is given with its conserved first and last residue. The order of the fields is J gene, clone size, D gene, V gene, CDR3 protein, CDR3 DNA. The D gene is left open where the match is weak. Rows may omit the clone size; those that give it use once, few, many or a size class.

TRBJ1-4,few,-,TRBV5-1,CASRKEVGDEKLFF,TGCGCCAGCAGGAAGGAGGTCGGGGATGAAAAACTGTTTTTT
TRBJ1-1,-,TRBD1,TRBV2,CASSQRTGVNTEAFF,TGTGCCAGCAGCCAAAGGACAGGCGTGAACACTGAAGCTTTCTTT
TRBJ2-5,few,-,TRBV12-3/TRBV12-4,CASSSNRVSETQYF,TGTGCCAGCAGTTCAAACAGGGTGTCGGAGACCCAGTACTTC
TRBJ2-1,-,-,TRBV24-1,CATSDLDYHNEQFF,TGTGCCACCAGTGACCTGGACTATCACAATGAGCAGTTCTTC
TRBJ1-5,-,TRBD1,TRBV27,CASYGQGGQPQHF,TGTGCCAGCTACGGACAGGGTGGTCAGCCCCAGCATTTT
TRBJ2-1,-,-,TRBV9,CASSVPFDNRDEQFF,TGTGCCAGCAGCGTCCCCTTTGACAATCGCGATGAGCAGTTCTTC
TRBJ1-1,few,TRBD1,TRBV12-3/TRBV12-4,CASSPDRGRTEAFF,TGTGCCAGCAGTCCCGACAGGGGGAGGACTGAAGCTTTCTTT
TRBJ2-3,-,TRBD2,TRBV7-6,CASSPRSGGALDTQYF,TGTGCCAGCAGCCCACGGAGCGGGGGGGCCCTAGATACGCAGTATTTT
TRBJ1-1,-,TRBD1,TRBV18,CASSPGQGEAFF,TGTGCCAGCTCACCCGGACAGGGGGAAGCTTTCTTT
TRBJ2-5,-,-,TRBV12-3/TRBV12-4,CASSRDRGAQGSQYF,TGTGCCAGCAGTAGAGATCGGGGGGCCCAGGGATCCCAGTACTTC
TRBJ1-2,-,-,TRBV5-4,CASSADKANYGYTF,TGTGCCAGCAGCGCCGACAAAGCTAACTATGGCTACACCTTC
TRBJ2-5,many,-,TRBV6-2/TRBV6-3,CASSYRETQYF,TGTGCCAGCAGTTACCGGGAGACCCAGTACTTC
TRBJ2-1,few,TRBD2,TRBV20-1,CSATRSGTSGYNEQFF,TGCAGTGCCACGCGGTCGGGGACTAGCGGATACAATGAGCAGTTCTTC
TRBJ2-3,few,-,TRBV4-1,CASSQDKNTQYF,TGCGCCAGCAGCCAAGATAAGAATACGCAGTATTTT
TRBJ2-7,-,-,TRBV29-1,CSVETSSGEQYF,TGCAGCGTTGAAACTAGTTCAGGCGAGCAGTACTTC
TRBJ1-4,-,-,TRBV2,CASSEAGVWEKLFF,TGTGCCAGCAGTGAAGCAGGGGTGTGGGAAAAACTGTTTTTT
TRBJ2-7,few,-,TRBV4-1,CASSQGHGTDYEQYF,TGCGCCAGCAGCCAAGGTCATGGGACGGATTACGAGCAGTACTTC
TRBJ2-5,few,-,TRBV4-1,CASSPAKTEGRETQYF,TGCGCCAGCAGCCCGGCGAAGACAGAGGGGCGGGAGACCCAGTACTTC
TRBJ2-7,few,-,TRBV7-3,CASSLVPLYEQYF,TGTGCCAGCAGCTTAGTGCCCTTATACGAGCAGTACTTC
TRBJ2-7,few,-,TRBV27,CASSIGPGYEQYF,TGTGCCAGCAGTATCGGGCCCGGCTACGAGCAGTACTTC
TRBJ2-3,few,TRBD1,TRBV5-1,CASSAKTGSTDTQYF,TGCGCCAGCAGCGCGAAGACAGGGAGCACAGATACGCAGTATTTT
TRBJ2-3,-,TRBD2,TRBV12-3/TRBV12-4,CASSLTVTSGGTSSTDTQYF,TGTGCCAGCAGTTTGACAGTGACTAGCGGGGGAACCTCTAGCACAGATACGCAGTATTTT
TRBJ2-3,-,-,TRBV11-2,CASSLDSWGGRGTDTQYF,TGTGCCAGCAGCTTAGATTCGTGGGGGGGCCGGGGCACAGATACGCAGTATTTT
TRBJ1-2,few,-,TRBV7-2,CASSLALGYTF,TGTGCCAGCAGCCTAGCCTTGGGCTACACCTTC
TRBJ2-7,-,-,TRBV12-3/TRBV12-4,CASSFSWSEEQYF,TGTGCCAGCAGTTTTTCCTGGTCCGAAGAGCAGTACTTC
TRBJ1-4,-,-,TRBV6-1,CASSEIPGGGLNEKLFF,TGTGCCAGCAGTGAAATCCCGGGGGGGGGTCTTAATGAAAAACTGTTTTTT
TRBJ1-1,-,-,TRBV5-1,CASSLSQGNTEAFF,TGCGCCAGCAGCTTGAGCCAGGGAAACACTGAAGCTTTCTTT
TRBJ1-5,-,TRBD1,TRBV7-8,CASSSDRFSNQPQHF,TGTGCCAGCAGTTCGGACAGGTTTAGCAATCAGCCCCAGCATTTT
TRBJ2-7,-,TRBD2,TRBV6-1,CASSERGGGPYEQYF,TGTGCCAGCAGTGAGAGGGGCGGGGGACCCTACGAGCAGTACTTC
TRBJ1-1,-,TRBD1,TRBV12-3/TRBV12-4,CASRWDRGVGAEAFF,TGTGCCAGCAGGTGGGACAGGGGTGTGGGGGCTGAAGCTTTCTTT